This T cell receptor (beta chain) was identified in a study of blood T cells in healthy people across ages. Study-level background: Template switching recovered approximately one barcoded beta molecule for every two T cells.

V lost 3 bases and J lost 1; bases outside the gene matches: 6. Germline lookup yields CDR1 ENHRY and CDR2 SYGVKD. The CDR3 is made up of 17 amino acids. The second PCR ran roughly 6 to 12 cycles with a sample-barcoded 5' primer and J-beta primers. Each CDR3 protein gets one entry after TCRdb re-called the 5' RACE reads with MiXCR. This sample carries more than 1.4 million distinct CDR3 sequences, roughly 45% of them seen once, and the ten largest clones take roughly 8.2%. Sequences were obtained from blood. The chain employs TRBV10-3 and TRBJ2-3, with 11 nucleotides matching TRBD2. The source of this sequence is a woman aged 18-29 years in good health. This CDR3 reads CAISDSSGGPRTDTQYF. The DNA for the CDR3 is TGTGCCATCAGTGATTCTAGCGGGGGGCCCCGCACAGATACGCAGTATTTT.